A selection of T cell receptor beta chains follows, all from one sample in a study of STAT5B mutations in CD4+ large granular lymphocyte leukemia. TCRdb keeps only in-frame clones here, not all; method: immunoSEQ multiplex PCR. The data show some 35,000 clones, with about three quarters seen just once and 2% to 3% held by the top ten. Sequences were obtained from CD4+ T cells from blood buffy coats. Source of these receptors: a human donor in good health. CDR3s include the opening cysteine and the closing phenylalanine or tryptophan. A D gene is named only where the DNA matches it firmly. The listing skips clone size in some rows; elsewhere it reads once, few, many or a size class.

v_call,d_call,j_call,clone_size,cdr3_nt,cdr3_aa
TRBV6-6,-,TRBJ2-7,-,TGTGCCAGCAGTTACTCCGCACCATCGGGTGGCTACGAGCAGTACTTC,CASSYSAPSGGYEQYF
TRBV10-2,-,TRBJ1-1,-,TGCGCCAGCACCCTACAGGGTGGGGGCACTGAAGCTTTCTTT,CASTLQGGGTEAFF
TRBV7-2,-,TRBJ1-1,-,TGTGCCAGCAGCTTGCGTGGGAGGGCGTGGGAAGCTTTCTTT,CASSLRGRAWEAFF
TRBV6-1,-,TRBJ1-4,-,TGTGCCAGCAGTGGAGAACTGCAGGCTAATGAAAAACTGTTTTTT,CASSGELQANEKLFF
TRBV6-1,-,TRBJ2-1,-,TGTGCCAGCAGTGATTCCGGGGGCCCCTACAATGAGCAGTTCTTC,CASSDSGGPYNEQFF
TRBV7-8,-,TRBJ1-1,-,TGTGCCAGCAGCCCACGACGGAGACAGAACACTGAAGCTTTCTTT,CASSPRRRQNTEAFF
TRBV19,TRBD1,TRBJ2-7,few,TGTGCCAGCGGGGGACAGGGGCTAGGCGAGCAGTACTTC,CASGGQGLGEQYF
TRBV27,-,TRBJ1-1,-,TGTGCCAGCAGTTTCTACAACACTGAAGCTTTCTTT,CASSFYNTEAFF
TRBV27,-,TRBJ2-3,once,TGTGCCAGCAGGGTAGCGGTTGGCACAGATACGCAGTATTTT,CASRVAVGTDTQYF
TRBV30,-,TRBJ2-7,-,TGTGCCTGGAGCTCGGGCAGTAGAAATTCCTACGAGCAGTACTTC,CAWSSGSRNSYEQYF
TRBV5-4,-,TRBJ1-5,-,TGTGCCAGCAGCTTGGATTTTGTGGGGCCCCAGCATTTT,CASSLDFVGPQHF
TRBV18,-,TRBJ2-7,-,TGTGCCAGCTCCCAGGACAGTTCCTACGAGCAGTACTTC,CASSQDSSYEQYF
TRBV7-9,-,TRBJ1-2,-,TGTGCCAGCAGCCTGGACAGTCCACCCTATGGCTACACCTTC,CASSLDSPPYGYTF
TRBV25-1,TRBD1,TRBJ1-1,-,TGTGCCAGCAGTGCAAGCGGGACAGGGTCCTGGAACACTGAAGCTTTCTTT,CASSASGTGSWNTEAFF
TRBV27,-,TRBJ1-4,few,TGTGCCAGCAGCCTTGCCAGGGGTGGGGAAAAACTGTTTTTT,CASSLARGGEKLFF
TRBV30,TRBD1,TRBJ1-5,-,TGTGCCTGGAGTCGCGACAGGGCGAATCAGCCCCAGCATTTT,CAWSRDRANQPQHF
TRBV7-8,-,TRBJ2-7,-,TGTGCCAGCAGCTTAAAATTCTACGAGCAGTACTTC,CASSLKFYEQYF
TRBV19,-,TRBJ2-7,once,TGTGCCAGTAGTAGGGACACTAACTCCTACGAGCAGTACTTC,CASSRDTNSYEQYF
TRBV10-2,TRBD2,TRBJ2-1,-,TGCGCCAGCACCCTAGCGGGGGGGCGTAACAATGAGCAGTTCTTC,CASTLAGGRNNEQFF
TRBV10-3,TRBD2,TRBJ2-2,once,TGTGCCGCCTCACTACTAGCGGAAAACACCGGGGAGCTGTTTTTT,CAASLLAENTGELFF
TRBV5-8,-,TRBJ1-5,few,TGTGCCAGCAGCTCCCAGGGATATCAGCCCCAGCATTTT,CASSSQGYQPQHF
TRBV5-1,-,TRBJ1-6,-,TGCGCCAGCAGCTCCGTCAGGGAAAATTCACCCCTCCACTTT,CASSSVRENSPLHF
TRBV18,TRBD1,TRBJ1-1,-,TGTGCCAGCTCACCAACGGACAGGCTGAAAGCTTTCTTT,CASSPTDRLKAFF
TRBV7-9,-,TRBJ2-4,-,TGTGCCAGCAGCTTAGAAACAGGGGCCAAAAACATTCAGTACTTC,CASSLETGAKNIQYF
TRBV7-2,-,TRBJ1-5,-,TGTGCCAGCAGCTTAGGGCCCGTGGGGGGGAATCAGCCCCAGCATTTT,CASSLGPVGGNQPQHF
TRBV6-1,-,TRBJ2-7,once,TGTGCCAGCAGTGACCCCGGGAACAACGAGCAGTACTTC,CASSDPGNNEQYF
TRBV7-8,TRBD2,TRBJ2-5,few,TGTGCCAGCAGCTTAGAACTAGCGGGGGGCCAAGAGACCCAGTACTTC,CASSLELAGGQETQYF
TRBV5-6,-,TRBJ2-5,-,TGTGCCAGCAGCTTGACAGGGCTGGAGTACCAAGAGACCCAGTACTTC,CASSLTGLEYQETQYF
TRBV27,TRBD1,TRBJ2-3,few,TGTGCCAGCAGTTTAGCCGGGACAGGGGGTACAGATACGCAGTATTTT,CASSLAGTGGTDTQYF
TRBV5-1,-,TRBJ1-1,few,TGCGCCAGCAGCTTGGGACACCCGAACACTGAAGCTTTCTTT,CASSLGHPNTEAFF
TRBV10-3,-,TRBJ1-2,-,TGTGCCATCAGTGGAGTGGTGGCTACAGCTATCGACGGCTACACCTTC,CAISGVVATAIDGYTF
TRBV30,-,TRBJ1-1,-,TGTGCCTGGAGTGTTTGGGAAATGAACACTGAAGCTTTCTTT,CAWSVWEMNTEAFF
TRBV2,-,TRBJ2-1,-,TGTGCCAGCAGTGAACTAGCTGGGGTGAGTGAGCAGTTCTTC,CASSELAGVSEQFF
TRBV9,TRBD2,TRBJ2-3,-,TGTGCCAGCAGCGCACCTGGGACTAGCGGGGATACGCAGTATTTT,CASSAPGTSGDTQYF
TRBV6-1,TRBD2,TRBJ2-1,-,TGTGCCAGCAGTGAAGTGGCGGGAGACGGTGAGCAGTTCTTC,CASSEVAGDGEQFF
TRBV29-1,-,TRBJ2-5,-,TGCAGCGTTGCACGGGGCGCGGACCAAGAGACCCAGTACTTC,CSVARGADQETQYF
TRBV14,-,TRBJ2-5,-,TGTGCCAGCAGCCTCCGACATAACGTACTAGGCCGACGGCAAGAGACCCAGTACTTC,CASSLRHNVLGRRQETQYF
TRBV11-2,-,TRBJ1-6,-,TGTGCCAGCAGCTTAGCGGGGGGCCTCTATAATTCACCCCTCCACTTT,CASSLAGGLYNSPLHF
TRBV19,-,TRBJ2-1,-,TGTGCCAGTAGCAGGAACCCAGGGGATGAGCAGTTCTTC,CASSRNPGDEQFF
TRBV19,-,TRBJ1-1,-,TGTGCCAGTATGTCCCCGATGAACACTGAAGCTTTCTTT,CASMSPMNTEAFF
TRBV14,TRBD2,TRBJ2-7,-,TGTGCCAGCAGCCAAGCAAGGGGCAGCGGGGCCCTAGAGCAGTACTTC,CASSQARGSGALEQYF
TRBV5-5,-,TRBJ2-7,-,TGTGCCAGCAGCCCGGAGGGCTACGAGCAGTACTTC,CASSPEGYEQYF
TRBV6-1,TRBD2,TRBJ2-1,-,TGTGCCAGCAGTGAAAGCGGGAGGGCCAGGTTTTTGTTCTTC,CASSESGRARFLFF
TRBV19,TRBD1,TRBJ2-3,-,TGTGCCAGTAGTTCCCGCAGGGGGTCGGTGGGCACAGATACGCAGTATTTT,CASSSRRGSVGTDTQYF
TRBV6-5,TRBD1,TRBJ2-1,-,TGTGCCAGCAGTTACTCCGGGACAGGGTCGGCTGAGCAGTTCTTC,CASSYSGTGSAEQFF
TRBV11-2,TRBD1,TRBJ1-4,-,TGTGCCAGCAGCCCCGGGACAGGGAGTGAAAAACTGTTTTTT,CASSPGTGSEKLFF
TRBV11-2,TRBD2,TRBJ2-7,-,TGTGCCAGCAGCTTTGGACTAGCGGGGAGCTCCTACGAGCAGTACTTC,CASSFGLAGSSYEQYF
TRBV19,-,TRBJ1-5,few,TGTGCCAGTAGGTCTGTAGGCAGTAACAATCAGCCCCAGCATTTT,CASRSVGSNNQPQHF
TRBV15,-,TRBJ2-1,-,TGTGCCACCAGCAGAGATCCGGCGGGGGCCGGAGGTGAGCAGTTCTTC,CATSRDPAGAGGEQFF
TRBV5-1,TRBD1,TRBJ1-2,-,TGCGCCAGCAGCTTCACAGGGGACGATGGCTACACCTTC,CASSFTGDDGYTF
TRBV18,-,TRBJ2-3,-,TGTGCCAGCTCACCACAGACTAGGGGACCCACAGATACGCAGTATTTT,CASSPQTRGPTDTQYF
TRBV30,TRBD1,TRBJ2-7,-,TGTGCCTGGAGTGTCGACAGGGGGACCTACGAGCAGTACTTC,CAWSVDRGTYEQYF
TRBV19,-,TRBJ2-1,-,TGTGCCAGTACCTCGACAGGCTCCTACAATGAGCAGTTCTTC,CASTSTGSYNEQFF
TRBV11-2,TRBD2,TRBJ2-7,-,TGTGCCAGCAGCCCAACTAACGGACTAGGCGAGCAGTACTTC,CASSPTNGLGEQYF
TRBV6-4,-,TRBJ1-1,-,TGTGCCAGCAGTCCCCGGGGAGGCATCGCTGAAGCTTTCTTT,CASSPRGGIAEAFF